This T cell receptor beta chain was recorded in a study of blood T cell repertoires in COVID-19. Study details: Acute and convalescent COVID-19 samples came from the United States, Italy and Spain. Sources were T cells, B-cell-depleted T cells, or PBMCs; the material itself was cDNA or gDNA.

The CDR3 has 15 amino acids. CDR1 is SGDLS, CDR2 YYNGEE, per germline. Trimming shortened V by 4 bases and J by 6 bases, and 16 bases separated the two germline ends. How the authors handled the data: From reference gene primer amplification, estimates of nucleated cell counts were derived. The protocol was immunoSEQ multiplex PCR, while the TCRdb copy is restricted to in-frame clones and leaves out a portion. Clonal size and the V and J genes are those of that table, whereas D and trimming came from the DNA. The data show tens of thousands of clones, 90% to 95% seen once. The source material was peripheral blood. The chain couples TRBV9 to TRBJ1-4; D perhaps matches TRBD1 (6 bases). The clonotype comes from a human donor in a cohort sampled during active COVID-19. As DNA, the CDR3 is TGTGCCAGCAGCTCGTCAGGGGTGGTCGATGAAAAACTGTTTTTT. This sequence encodes CASSSSGVVDEKLFF.